This passage covers 21 T cell receptor beta chains from one sample sequenced in a study of identical twins listed by TCRdb under 2016. The method behind the library was 5' RACE. Instrument on record: Illumina HiSeq 2000. Through fastp at Q25 and MiXCR, TCRdb rebuilt clones from the public reads, retaining in-frame beta chains. When rows share a CDR3 protein, they turn into one entry using the most common DNA and genes. This sample gives fewer than 500,000 distinct CDR3 sequences in total; more than 13% of them show up just once. The ten largest clones take up more than 0.8% of the sample. This same sample was also part of a study on yellow fever vaccine responses in identical twins.

The sample comprised CD4+ T cells sorted from blood. These receptors came from a woman between 18 and 29 years old in good health.

This clonotype was seen a few times. The V gene is TRBV7-2, the J gene TRBJ2-5; D is ambiguous. Germline CDR1 SGHTA, CDR2 FQGNSA. The CDR3 contains 13 residues. V lost 5 bases and J lost 0, with 7 bases in between. CDR3 amino acids: CASSPTYQETQYF. The CDR3, as DNA: TGTGCCAGCAGCCCCACCTACCAAGAGACCCAGTACTTC.

In this sample, this clonotype turned up a few times. This chain joins TRBV12-3 or TRBV12-4 and TRBJ2-1; the match to TRBD1 covers 10 bases. Germline trimming cut 5 bases from V and 2 bases from J; bases unmatched to any gene: 3. This CDR3 region has 15 residues. CDR3 region: CASSRQGAAYNEQFF. The CDR3 region has the DNA TGTGCCAGCAGTCGACAGGGGGCTGCCTACAATGAGCAGTTCTTC.

In DNA, the CDR3 is TGCGCCAGCAGCTTGGTGACAGCTTCTAGCACAGATACGCAGTATTTT. Protein sequence: CASSLVTASSTDTQYF. The V call is TRBV5-1, the J call TRBJ2-3, with a tentative D call TRBD1 (5 bases). Germline loops: CDR1 SGHRS, CDR2 YFSETQ. The CDR3 extends over 16 amino acids. The germline V and J ends were trimmed by 0 bases and 0 bases, with 11 bases remaining between them. Together with reference TRBV5-1 and TRBJ2-3, the CDR3 gives the full variable domain: KAGVTQTPRYLIKTRGQQVTLSCSPISGHRSVSWYQQTPGQGLQFLFEYFSETQRNKGNFPGRFSGRQFSNSRSEMNVSTLELGDSALYLCASSLVTASSTDTQYFGPGTRLTVL.

The J gene is TRBJ2-6, the V gene TRBV28; TRBD2 might be the D (5 bases). The CDR3 covers 17 residues. The germline V gene encodes CDR1 MDHEN and CDR2 SYDVKM. V gave up 8 bases and J gave up 3 bases, with 20 bases separating them. The CDR3 is CASSAEVRGLGANVLTF. The DNA for the CDR3 is TGTGCCAGCTCCGCGGAGGTCCGAGGGCTTGGGGCCAACGTCCTGACTTTC.

In DNA form, the CDR3 reads TGTGCCAGCAGCCAAGGTTCGGGGACAGGGACTGGGGCCAACGTCCTGACTTTC. Protein product: CASSQGSGTGTGANVLTF. The chain combines TRBV3-1 with TRBJ2-6, with 9 bases aligning to TRBD1. V dropped 1 base and J dropped 2; count of bases not matched to a gene: 6. The CDR3 length is 18 residues. Germline-derived CDR1 and CDR2 are LGHDT and YNNKEL (reference sequence).

V gene TRBV7-9 combines with J gene TRBJ2-5; no firm D call. Between the trimmed V and J ends, which lost 3 bases and 8 bases, there was a span of 10 bases. CDR1 and CDR2 from the germline V gene are SEHNR and FQNEAQ (reference sequence). The CDR3 consists of 12 residues. CDR3 in amino acids: CASSLGLRTQYF. The CDR3 DNA reads TGTGCCAGCAGCTTGGGGTTACGTACCCAGTACTTC.

In its sample, this clonotype was seen many times. The chain links TRBV4-2 to TRBJ2-1; D gene uncertain. Trimming cost V 0 bases and J 0 bases, with 9 bases left between them. CDR3 length: 16 residues. Germline V gene lookup returns CDR1 LGHNA and CDR2 YNFKEQ. CDR3 DNA: TGTGCCAGCAGCCAAGAGTCGTCGAGCTCCTACAATGAGCAGTTCTTC. It yields the protein CASSQESSSSYNEQFF.

This chain uses TRBV30 with TRBJ1-5; D ambiguous. CDR3 length: 13 residues. Looked up from germline, CDR1 is GTSNPN and CDR2 is SVGIG (reference sequence). Trimming removed 2 bases at V and 0 bases at J, with 5 bases between. CDR3 residues: CAWSPSSNQPQHF. Written as DNA, the CDR3 is TGTGCCTGGAGTCCCAGTAGCAATCAGCCCCAGCATTTT.

The chain carries TRBV29-1 and TRBJ2-7; 8 bases line up with TRBD2. The germline gives CDR1 SQVTM, CDR2 ANQGSEA. This CDR3 spans 14 amino acids. J was trimmed by 7 bases and V by 3 bases; bases with no gene match: 11. The CDR3 sequence is CSVEGREDSGEQYF. CDR3 DNA sequence: TGCAGCGTTGAGGGGCGGGAGGATTCGGGAGAGCAGTACTTC.

The genes are TRBV7-2 and TRBJ2-2; unclear D gene. The germline V gene has CDR1 SGHTA and CDR2 FQGNSA. V was trimmed by 5 bases and J by 6 bases, leaving 13 bases between them. This CDR3 region has 14 residues. The CDR3 region has the DNA TGTGCCAGCAGCCTAACTCTCCTAGCCGGGGAGCTGTTTTTT. Translated: CASSLTLLAGELFF.

This chain joins TRBV10-3 and TRBJ2-3; perhaps TRBD2 as D (6 bases). CDR1 is ENHRY and CDR2 is SYGVKD in the germline V gene. The CDR3 extends over 13 amino acids. V shed 4 bases and J shed 6 bases, with 11 bases lying between them. CDR3 protein: CAISAGTFDTQYF. DNA of the CDR3: TGTGCCATCAGTGCCGGGACTTTCGATACGCAGTATTTT.

The chain is built from TRBV15 and TRBJ2-3; D is undetermined. V shed 2 bases and J shed 1 base, with 13 bases lying between them. The CDR3 is 16 amino acids. Germline V gene lookup returns CDR1 LNHNV and CDR2 YYDKDF (reference sequence). Here the CDR3 reads CATSRYGRIGTDTQYF. The CDR3, as DNA: TGTGCCACCAGCAGATACGGACGGATTGGCACAGATACGCAGTATTTT.

In its sample, this clonotype ranks as medium-sized. This chain links TRBV7-2 with TRBJ2-1; 9 bases agree with TRBD1. This CDR3 is built from 17 residues. The V segment lost 3 bases and the J segment 8 bases; nucleotides outside the gene matches: 14. Germline V gives CDR1 SGHTA, CDR2 FQGNSA. This CDR3 is CASSFQVGTGSVDEQFF. For the CDR3, the DNA is TGTGCCAGCAGCTTCCAGGTTGGGACAGGGTCTGTAGATGAGCAGTTCTTC.

This chain joins TRBV28 and TRBJ1-2; D not certain. Trimming stripped 3 bases from V and 0 bases from J, with 14 bases between. CDR3 size: 16 residues. Germline V gives CDR1 MDHEN, CDR2 SYDVKM. The DNA for the CDR3 is TGTGCCAGCAGTTTCGGGAGGGTCAAAGCTAACTATGGCTACACCTTC. It specifies CASSFGRVKANYGYTF.

The chain links TRBV9 to TRBJ2-3; D may be TRBD1 (6 bases). CDR1 is SGDLS and CDR2 is YYNGEE in the germline V gene. Trimming took off 4 bases at V and 1 base at J, with 10 bases between the two ends. The CDR3 loop spans 14 amino acids. This CDR3 is CASSPHRGTDTQYF. The CDR3 DNA reads TGTGCCAGCAGCCCCCACAGGGGCACAGATACGCAGTATTTT.

This CDR3 reads CASSVSGPQYF. In DNA, the CDR3 is TGTGCCAGCAGCGTCTCCGGGCCCCAGTACTTC. V is TRBV7-2 and J is TRBJ2-5; no clear D. CDR3 length equals 11 residues. The V end lost 5 bases, the J end lost 9 bases, and 10 bases lay between the germline ends. The germline gives CDR1 SGHTA, CDR2 FQGNSA.

As regards this clonotype: At one boundary the junction diverges from the germline segment, which might be a read error. This chain uses TRBV20-1 with TRBJ2-7, with D maybe TRBD2 (5 bases). This CDR3 contains 13 residues. Germline V gives CDR1 DFQATT, CDR2 SNEGSKA (reference sequence). The DNA of the CDR3 is TGCAGTGCTAGCGGGGTCAATCCCTACGAGCAGCACTTC. This translates into CSASGVNPYEQHF.

This clonotype was counted only a few times. This chain joins TRBV6-4 and TRBJ1-1, with a weak D call TRBD1 (6 bases). The CDR3 consists of 15 residues. Deletions cut 6 bases from V and 1 base from J, with 15 bases between. The V gene's germline CDR1 is MRHNA and CDR2 SNTAGT. DNA for the CDR3: TGTGCCAGCAGCCGAGAAATACAGGGGAACACTGAAGCTTTCTTT. The encoded protein is CASSREIQGNTEAFF.

This clonotype was seen ten or more times. V usage is TRBV5-1 and J usage is TRBJ2-5; 7 bases match TRBD1. The germline CDR1 and CDR2 sequences are SGHRS and YFSETQ. The CDR3 runs 13 residues. J was trimmed by 5 bases and V by 4 bases; bases with no gene match: 5. The CDR3 spells CASSPDRVETQYF. For the CDR3, the DNA is TGCGCCAGCAGCCCCGACAGGGTTGAGACCCAGTACTTC.

This clonotype was recorded many times. V gene TRBV4-2 combines with J gene TRBJ2-3; 7 nucleotides agree with TRBD1. V shed 1 base and J 3 bases; nucleotides not matched to a gene: 4. The germline V gene has CDR1 LGHNA and CDR2 YNFKEQ. This CDR3 region has 15 residues. CDR3 residues: CASSQGTGDTDTQYF. The CDR3 DNA reads as TGTGCCAGCAGCCAAGGAACAGGGGATACAGATACGCAGTATTTT.

The sample holds a few counts of this clonotype. The chain uses TRBV18 and TRBJ2-5; tentatively, D is TRBD2 (5 bases). V shed 1 base and J shed 3 bases, with 6 bases lying between them. Looked up from germline, CDR1 is KGHSH and CDR2 is LQKENI. The CDR3 covers 13 residues. CDR3 residues: CASSPLGEETQYF. The CDR3 bases are TGTGCCAGCTCACCACTGGGAGAAGAGACCCAGTACTTC.